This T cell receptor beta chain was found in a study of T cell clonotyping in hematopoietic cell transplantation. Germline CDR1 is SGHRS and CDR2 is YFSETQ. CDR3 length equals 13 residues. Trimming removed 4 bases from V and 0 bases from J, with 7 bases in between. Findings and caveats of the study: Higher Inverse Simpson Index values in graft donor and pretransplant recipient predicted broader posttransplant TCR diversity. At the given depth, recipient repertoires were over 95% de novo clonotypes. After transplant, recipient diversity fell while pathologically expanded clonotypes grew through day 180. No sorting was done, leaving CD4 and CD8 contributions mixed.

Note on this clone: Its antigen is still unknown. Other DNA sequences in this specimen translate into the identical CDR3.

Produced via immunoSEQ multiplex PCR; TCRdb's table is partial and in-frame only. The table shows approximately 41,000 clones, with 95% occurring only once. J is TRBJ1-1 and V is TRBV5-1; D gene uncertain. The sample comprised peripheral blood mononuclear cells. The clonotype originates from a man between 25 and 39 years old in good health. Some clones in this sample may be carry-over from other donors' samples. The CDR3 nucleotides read TGCGCCAGCAGCCCGCAAGTGAACACTGAAGCTTTCTTT. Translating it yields CASSPQVNTEAFF. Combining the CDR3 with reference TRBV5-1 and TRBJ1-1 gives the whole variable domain KAGVTQTPRYLIKTRGQQVTLSCSPISGHRSVSWYQQTPGQGLQFLFEYFSETQRNKGNFPGRFSGRQFSNSRSEMNVSTLELGDSALYLCASSPQVNTEAFFGQGTRLTVV.